The 18 T cell receptor beta chains below all came from one sample that was sequenced in a study of cytomegalovirus exposure and HLA in healthy donors. The table came from immunoSEQ multiplex PCR; TCRdb's copy has only in-frame clones and leaves some out. In the table there are around 220,000 clones, around 88% of which are singletons. The sample consisted of PBMCs. These receptors originate from a young woman in good health and CMV-seronegative.

J is TRBJ2-7 and V is TRBV27; TRBD2 aligns across 8 bases. This CDR3 region has 15 residues. Germline-derived CDR1 and CDR2 are MNHEY and SMNVEV (reference sequence). The V gene end was trimmed by 4 bases and the J gene end by 2 bases; junction bases not matched to a gene: 7. The CDR3 nucleotides are TGTGCCAGCAGTTCCCCGAGCGGGAGAACCTACGAGCAGTACTTC. Amino acid sequence: CASSSPSGRTYEQYF.

J is TRBJ2-6 and V is TRBV7-8; D is undetermined. The CDR3 covers 15 residues. Germline V lookup: CDR1 SGHVS, CDR2 FQNEAQ. V lost 7 bases to trimming and J lost 1 base, with 11 bases between them. The CDR3 here is CASTIVRSGANVLTF. The CDR3 coding sequence is TGTGCCAGCACTATTGTCCGGTCTGGGGCCAACGTCCTGACTTTC.

This clone was seen a single time. This chain joins TRBV5-6 and TRBJ2-7; no definite D call. The CDR3 is made up of 12 amino acids. V lost 2 bases and J 4 bases, leaving 7 bases between the germline ends. Germline CDR1 and CDR2: SGHDT and YYEEEE. CDR3 loop: CASSFDTYEQYF. The CDR3 DNA sequence: TGTGCCAGCAGCTTCGATACTTACGAGCAGTACTTC.

This clone was counted a single time. The V call is TRBV5-1, the J call TRBJ2-7; 7 bases fit TRBD1. Trimming removed 0 bases from V and 2 bases from J; junction bases left unmatched: 14. CDR3 size: 18 residues. In germline, CDR1 is SGHRS, CDR2 YFSETQ. CDR3 in DNA: TGCGCCAGCAGCTTGGCCTCGGGGCTAGGGGGCCCAACCTACGAGCAGTACTTC. Its translation is CASSLASGLGGPTYEQYF.

The V call is TRBV28, the J call TRBJ2-7, with 7 positions matching TRBD1. Germline V lookup: CDR1 MDHEN, CDR2 SYDVKM. CDR3 length: 15 residues. V was pared by 7 bases and J by 1 base, with 10 bases of the junction left unmatched. CDR3 amino acids: CASTRPGQHSYEQYF. The CDR3 DNA reads as TGTGCCAGCACTCGACCGGGACAGCATTCCTACGAGCAGTACTTC.

The gene calls are TRBV2 and TRBJ1-3; D unresolved. Trimming removed 5 bases at V and 3 bases at J, with 14 bases between. Germline-derived CDR1 and CDR2 are SNHLY and FYNNEI. The CDR3 has 15 residues. Here the CDR3 DNA reads TGTGCCAGCAGTCCCCTGCCAGTGGTTGGAAACACCATATATTTT. It translates to CASSPLPVVGNTIYF.

This clone was found a few times. The V gene is TRBV5-1, the J gene TRBJ2-7; 7 bases map to TRBD2. CDR3 size: 16 residues. Unmatched junction bases numbered 7, after V lost 0 bases and J lost 1 base. Germline CDR1 and CDR2: SGHRS and YFSETQ. The CDR3 sequence is CASSLGGSSGSYEQYF. The CDR3 nucleotides read TGCGCCAGCAGCTTGGGAGGCTCTAGCGGATCCTACGAGCAGTACTTC.

V usage is TRBV6-5 and J usage is TRBJ1-2; 7 bases match TRBD1. CDR3 length equals 12 residues. The V and J ends lost 6 bases and 4 bases, in that order; junction bases with no gene match: 2. Germline CDR1 is MNHEY and CDR2 is SVGAGI. This CDR3 is CASSRDSYGYTF. The CDR3 bases are TGTGCCAGCAGCCGGGACAGCTATGGCTACACCTTC.

The J gene is TRBJ2-1, the V gene TRBV7-9, with unresolved D. Trimming took off 3 bases at V and 10 bases at J, with 7 bases between the two ends. The germline V gene has CDR1 SEHNR and CDR2 FQNEAQ (reference sequence). The CDR3 has 11 amino acids. The DNA for the CDR3 is TGTGCCAGCAGCTTTACTCGGGAGCAGTTCTTC. It translates to CASSFTREQFF. Drawing the rest from reference TRBV7-9 and TRBJ2-1, the complete variable domain is DTGVSQNPRHKITKRGQNVTFRCDPISEHNRLYWYRQTLGQGPEFLTYFQNEAQLEKSRLLSDRFSAERPKGSFSTLEIQRTEQGDSAMYLCASSFTREQFFGPGTRLTVL.

The V and J genes are TRBV5-1 and TRBJ2-3, with no clear D. This CDR3 comprises 16 residues. Trimming cost V 0 bases and J 7 bases, with 18 bases left between them. In germline, CDR1 is SGHRS, CDR2 YFSETQ. The CDR3: CASSLDAVGRHNTQYF. CDR3 nucleotides: TGCGCCAGCAGCTTGGACGCTGTCGGCAGACATAATACGCAGTATTTT.

The chain couples TRBV6-1 to TRBJ1-4; D call uncertain. V was shortened by 6 bases and J by 7 bases, with 18 bases between the two germline ends. There are 15 residues in the CDR3. Germline loops: CDR1 MNHNS, CDR2 SASEGT. CDR3: CASRPRGYGSEKLFF. The CDR3 DNA reads as TGTGCCAGCAGACCGCGGGGATACGGGTCTGAAAAACTGTTTTTT.

This sequence joins TRBV2 and TRBJ1-5, with 7 positions matching TRBD1. In germline, CDR1 is SNHLY, CDR2 FYNNEI. This CDR3 is built from 17 residues. The trim removed 3 bases at V and 1 base at J, leaving 9 bases unmatched. The CDR3 here is CASSDATGRMSNQPQHF. CDR3 bases: TGTGCCAGCAGTGACGCGACAGGGAGAATGAGCAATCAGCCCCAGCATTTT.

V gene TRBV2 combines with J gene TRBJ2-5, with TRBD1 as a possible D gene (5 bases). The CDR3 length is 14 residues. CDR1 SNHLY and CDR2 FYNNEI come from the germline V gene. V was trimmed by 4 bases and J by 4 bases, leaving 13 bases between them. This CDR3 is CASSVQAVRETQYF. The CDR3 coding sequence is TGTGCCAGCAGTGTACAGGCGGTAAGAGAGACCCAGTACTTC.

The chain combines TRBV10-3 with TRBJ2-7, with D possibly matching TRBD1 (5 bases). This CDR3 has 13 amino acids. V was shortened by 9 bases and J by 0 bases, with 12 bases between the two germline ends. Germline CDR1 is ENHRY and CDR2 is SYGVKD. In nucleotides, the CDR3 is TGTGCCATGGCGACAGAGGACTCCTACGAGCAGTACTTC. Translating gives CAMATEDSYEQYF.

The chain joins TRBV5-1 to TRBJ2-7; D gene uncertain. Deletions cut 4 bases from V and 0 bases from J, with 8 bases between. The CDR3 extends over 13 amino acids. Per the germline V gene, CDR1 is SGHRS and CDR2 is YFSETQ. The CDR3 loop reads CASSRWSSYEQYF. CDR3 bases: TGCGCCAGCAGCCGGTGGAGCTCCTACGAGCAGTACTTC.

This chain joins TRBV7-9 and TRBJ2-2, with D uncertain. V was shortened by 4 bases and J by 4 bases, with 10 bases between the two germline ends. The germline V gene encodes CDR1 SEHNR and CDR2 FQNEAQ (reference sequence). The CDR3 spans 14 residues. The CDR3 spells CASSSPWATGELFF. For the CDR3, the DNA is TGTGCCAGCAGCTCACCTTGGGCCACCGGGGAGCTGTTTTTT.

The chain is built from TRBV28 and TRBJ2-1; 11 nucleotides match TRBD1. This CDR3 region has 14 residues. The germline CDR1 and CDR2 sequences are MDHEN and SYDVKM. V was pared by 5 bases and J by 7 bases, with 4 bases of the junction left unmatched. The CDR3 loop reads CASSARDRGNEQFF. CDR3 DNA sequence: TGTGCCAGCAGTGCCCGGGACAGGGGGAATGAGCAGTTCTTC.

The chain uses TRBV27 and TRBJ2-7, with 7 bases identical to TRBD1. V shed 3 bases, J shed 2 bases, and the junction held 4 bases outside the gene matches. Germline loops: CDR1 MNHEY, CDR2 SMNVEV (reference sequence). The CDR3 is 14 amino acids. CDR3 loop: CASSLGDRAYEQYF. The CDR3 DNA reads as TGTGCCAGCAGTTTGGGCGACAGGGCCTACGAGCAGTACTTC.